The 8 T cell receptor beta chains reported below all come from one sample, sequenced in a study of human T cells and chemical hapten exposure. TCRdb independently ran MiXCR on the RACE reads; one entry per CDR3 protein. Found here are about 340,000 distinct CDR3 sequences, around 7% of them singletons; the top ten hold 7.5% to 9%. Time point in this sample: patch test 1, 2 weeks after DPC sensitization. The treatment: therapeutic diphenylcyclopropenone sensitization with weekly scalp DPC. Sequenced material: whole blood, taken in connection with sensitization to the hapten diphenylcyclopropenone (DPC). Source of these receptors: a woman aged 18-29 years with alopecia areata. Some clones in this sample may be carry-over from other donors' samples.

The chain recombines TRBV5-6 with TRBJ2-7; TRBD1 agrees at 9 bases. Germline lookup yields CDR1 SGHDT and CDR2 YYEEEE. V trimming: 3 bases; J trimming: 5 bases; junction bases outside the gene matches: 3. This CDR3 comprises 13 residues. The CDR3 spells CASSWTGVDEQYF. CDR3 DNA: TGTGCCAGCAGCTGGACAGGGGTGGACGAGCAGTACTTC.

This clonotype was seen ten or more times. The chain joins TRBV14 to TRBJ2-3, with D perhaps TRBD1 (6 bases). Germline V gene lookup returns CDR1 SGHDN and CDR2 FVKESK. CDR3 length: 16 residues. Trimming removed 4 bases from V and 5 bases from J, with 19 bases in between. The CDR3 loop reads CASSPNVGQGRDTQYF. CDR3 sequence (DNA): TGTGCCAGCAGCCCCAACGTAGGCCAGGGGAGAGATACGCAGTATTTT.

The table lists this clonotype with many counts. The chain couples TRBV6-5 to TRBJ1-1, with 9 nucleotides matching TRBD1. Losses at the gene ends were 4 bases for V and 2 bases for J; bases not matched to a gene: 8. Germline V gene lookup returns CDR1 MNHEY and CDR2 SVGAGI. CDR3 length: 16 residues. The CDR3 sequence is CASSFTTQGANTEAFF. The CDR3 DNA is TGTGCCAGCAGTTTTACTACACAGGGGGCTAACACTGAAGCTTTCTTT.

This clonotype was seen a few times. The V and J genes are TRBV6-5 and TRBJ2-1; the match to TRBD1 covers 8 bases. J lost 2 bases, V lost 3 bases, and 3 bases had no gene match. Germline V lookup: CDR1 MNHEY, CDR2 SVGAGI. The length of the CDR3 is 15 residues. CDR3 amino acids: CASSYGDRTYNEQFF. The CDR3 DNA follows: TGTGCCAGCAGTTATGGGGACAGGACCTACAATGAGCAGTTCTTC.

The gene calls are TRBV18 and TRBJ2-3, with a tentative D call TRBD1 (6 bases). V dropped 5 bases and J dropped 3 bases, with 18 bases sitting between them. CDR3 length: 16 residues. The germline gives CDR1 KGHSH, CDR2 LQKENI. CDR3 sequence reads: CASSANRVQRTDTQYF. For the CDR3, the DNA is TGTGCCAGCTCAGCAAACAGGGTACAGAGGACAGATACGCAGTATTTT.

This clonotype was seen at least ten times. Here the CDR3 reads CASSPNNRVGNIQYF. CDR3 DNA: TGTGCCAGCTCACCGAATAACAGGGTTGGCAACATTCAGTACTTC. This chain links TRBV18 with TRBJ2-4, with a possible D match to TRBD1 (6 bases). V lost 3 bases, J lost 7 bases, and 16 bases lay in between. The germline V gene encodes CDR1 KGHSH and CDR2 LQKENI. CDR3 length equals 15 residues. The full variable domain, in which reference TRBV18 and TRBJ2-4 provide the parts outside the CDR3, is NAGVMQNPRHLVRRRGQEARLRCSPMKGHSHVYWYRQLPEEGLKFMVYLQKENIIDESGMPKERFSAEFPKEGPSILRIQQVVRGDSAAYFCASSPNNRVGNIQYFGAGTRLSVL.

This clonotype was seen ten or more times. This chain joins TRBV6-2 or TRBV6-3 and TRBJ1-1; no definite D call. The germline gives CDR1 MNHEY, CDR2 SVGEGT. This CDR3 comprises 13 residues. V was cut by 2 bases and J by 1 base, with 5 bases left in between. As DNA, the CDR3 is TGTGCCAGCAGTTACGGGCGGAACACTGAAGCTTTCTTT. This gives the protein CASSYGRNTEAFF.

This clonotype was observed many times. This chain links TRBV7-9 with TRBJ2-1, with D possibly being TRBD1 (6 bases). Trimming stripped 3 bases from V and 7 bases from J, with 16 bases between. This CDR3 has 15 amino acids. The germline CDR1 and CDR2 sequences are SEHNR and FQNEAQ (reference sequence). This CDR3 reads CASSLGTGSQNEQFF. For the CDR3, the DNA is TGTGCCAGCAGCTTGGGAACAGGGAGTCAGAATGAGCAGTTCTTC. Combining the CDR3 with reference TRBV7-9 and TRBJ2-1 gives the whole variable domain DTGVSQNPRHKITKRGQNVTFRCDPISEHNRLYWYRQTLGQGPEFLTYFQNEAQLEKSRLLSDRFSAERPKGSFSTLEIQRTEQGDSAMYLCASSLGTGSQNEQFFGPGTRLTVL.